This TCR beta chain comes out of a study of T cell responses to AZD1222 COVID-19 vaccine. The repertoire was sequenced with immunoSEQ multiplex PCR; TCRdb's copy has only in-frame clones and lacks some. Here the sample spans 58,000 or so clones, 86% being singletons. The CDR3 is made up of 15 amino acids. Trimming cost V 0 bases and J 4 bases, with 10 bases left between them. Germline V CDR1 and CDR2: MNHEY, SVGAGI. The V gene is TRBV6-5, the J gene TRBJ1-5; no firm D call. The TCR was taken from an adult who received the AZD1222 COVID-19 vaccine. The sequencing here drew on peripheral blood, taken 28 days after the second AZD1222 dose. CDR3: CASSYSPAQNQPQHF. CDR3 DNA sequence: TGTGCCAGCAGTTACTCCCCCGCCCAAAATCAGCCCCAGCATTTT.